This TCR beta chain is drawn from a study of blood T cell repertoires in COVID-19. In the original analysis: The assay estimated nucleated cells by amplifying reference gene primers. Data came from immunoSEQ multiplex PCR; TCRdb stores just in-frame clones and leaves some out. V and J calls and clone size are copied from that table; D and trimming were computed from the DNA. This sample carries some 370,000 clones, around 90% of them seen once, and the ten largest clones take 6.5%. With V trimmed by 5 bases and J by 0 bases, 11 bases remained unmatched. Germline V gene lookup returns CDR1 SEHNR and CDR2 FQNEAQ (reference sequence). The CDR3 runs to 18 residues.

The chain couples TRBV7-9 to TRBJ1-3; the match to TRBD1 covers 9 bases. The sequence was obtained from a man younger than 35 with active or convalescent COVID-19. Input material: peripheral blood. The CDR3 protein is CASSPRGQGIISGNTIYF. The CDR3 DNA reads as TGTGCCAGCAGCCCACGCGGACAGGGGATAATCTCTGGAAACACCATATATTTT.